Following are 14 T cell receptor beta chains from one sample sequenced in a study of Graves' ophthalmopathy and Graves' hyperthyroidism. RNA transcripts yielded amplified TCR beta CDR3 regions. The library came from an HTBI-primed first-round RT-PCR and a second-round multiplex PCR. Each CDR3 protein is one row after TCRdb ran MiXCR on the multiplex PCR reads. This sample has 200,000 to 300,000 distinct CDR3 sequences, with around 50% found just once. Material: peripheral blood. The receptors stem from an adult man with Graves' ophthalmopathy.

This chain uses TRBV20-1 with TRBJ2-5, with TRBD2 identical over 7 bases. The CDR3 consists of 14 residues. V shed 0 bases, J shed 5 bases, and the junction held 6 bases outside the gene matches. Per the germline V gene, CDR1 is DFQATT and CDR2 is SNEGSKA (reference sequence). The CDR3 region is CSARDGSGWETQYF. The CDR3 region has the DNA TGCAGTGCTAGAGATGGTAGCGGGTGGGAGACCCAGTACTTC.

The chain uses TRBV24-1 and TRBJ2-6; perhaps TRBD1 as D (5 bases). The germline gives CDR1 KGHDR, CDR2 SFDVKD. The CDR3 length is 17 residues. V was pared by 2 bases and J by 2 bases, with 12 bases between. CDR3: CATSDSLTDPGANVLTF. The CDR3 DNA reads TGTGCCACCAGTGATTCCCTGACAGACCCTGGGGCCAACGTCCTGACTTTC.

This clonotype occurred a few times. The chain combines TRBV7-9 with TRBJ2-6; no clear D gene. The CDR3 runs 14 residues. Germline V gives CDR1 SEHNR, CDR2 FQNEAQ (reference sequence). V lost 8 bases to trimming and J lost 0 bases, with 8 bases between them. DNA for the CDR3: TGTGCCAGCTGGACGGACTCTGGGGCCAACGTCCTGACTTTC. Amino acids: CASWTDSGANVLTF.

The table lists this clonotype with a count of one. The J gene is TRBJ1-1, the V gene TRBV7-2; D is uncertain. V gave up 2 bases and J gave up 4 bases, with 8 bases separating them. The CDR3 is 13 residues long. Looked up from germline, CDR1 is SGHTA and CDR2 is FQGNSA. The CDR3 spells CASSLSSSTEAFF. The CDR3 region has the DNA TGTGCCAGCAGCTTATCCAGTAGCACTGAAGCTTTCTTT.

This chain uses TRBV7-9 with TRBJ1-2; D ambiguous. V was trimmed by 1 base and J by 8 bases, leaving 8 bases between them. CDR3 length: 12 residues. Germline CDR1 reads SEHNR; CDR2 reads FQNEAQ (reference sequence). CDR3 in amino acids: CASSLGQNGYTF. For the CDR3, the DNA is TGTGCCAGCAGCTTAGGTCAGAACGGCTACACCTTC.

CDR3: CASSLGVGSGANVLTF. The DNA for the CDR3 is TGTGCCAGCAGCTTGGGAGTTGGCTCTGGGGCCAACGTCCTGACTTTC. The J gene is TRBJ2-6, the V gene TRBV5-4; no clear D gene. The V end lost 0 bases, the J end lost 0 bases, and 7 bases lay between the germline ends. CDR3 length equals 16 residues. The germline V gene encodes CDR1 SGHNT and CDR2 YYREEE (reference sequence).

The chain has TRBV9 and TRBJ2-2; 7 positions match TRBD1. Germline CDR1 and CDR2: SGDLS and YYNGEE. CDR3 length: 14 amino acids. V was pared by 4 bases and J by 7 bases, with 7 bases of the junction left unmatched. The chain's CDR3 is CASSSQGSNGELFF. For the CDR3, the DNA is TGTGCCAGCAGCTCACAGGGGAGCAACGGGGAGCTGTTTTTT.

The V and J genes are TRBV7-2 and TRBJ2-7, with D tentatively TRBD2 (5 bases). Germline values: CDR1 SGHTA, CDR2 FQGNSA. This CDR3 is 15 amino acids long. With 5 bases removed from V and 1 base from J, the gap between germline ends came to 15 bases. CDR3 nucleotides: TGTGCCAGCAGCCCTCTGGGAGCGAGATCCTACGAGCAGTACTTC. Its protein is CASSPLGARSYEQYF.

To note about this clonotype: Sequence at one end of the junction differs from germline and may be a read error. V gene TRBV10-2 combines with J gene TRBJ1-2; 7 bases map to TRBD1. The CDR3 spans 13 residues. The germline V gene encodes CDR1 WSHSY and CDR2 SAAADI. CDR3 DNA sequence: TGTGCCAGCAGTCCAGACAGGGTGGGCGGCTACACCTTC. It yields the protein CASSPDRVGGYTF.

This chain joins TRBV4-1 and TRBJ2-5, with 9 bases that match TRBD2. The length of the CDR3 is 15 residues. Germline assignment: CDR1 MGHRA and CDR2 YSYEKL. V lost 0 bases to trimming and J lost 2 bases; unmatched junction nucleotides: 1. The CDR3 here is CASSQESGRQETQYF. In DNA form, the CDR3 reads TGCGCCAGCAGCCAAGAGAGCGGGAGGCAAGAGACCCAGTACTTC.

The chain recombines TRBV5-4 with TRBJ1-6, with 7 bases aligning to TRBD1. V lost 3 bases and J lost 8; bases outside the gene matches: 5. Germline CDR1 is SGHNT and CDR2 is YYREEE (reference sequence). CDR3 length: 14 residues. The CDR3 DNA sequence: TGTGCCAGCAGCTCCGGACAGGCAGATTCACCCCTCCACTTT. It translates to CASSSGQADSPLHF.

This chain's CDR3 is CASHRDAGGYTF. For the CDR3, the DNA is TGTGCCAGCCACCGGGACGCCGGGGGCTACACCTTC. The chain combines TRBV19 with TRBJ1-2, with D possibly TRBD1 on 5 matching bases. Germline CDR1 is LNHDA and CDR2 is SQIVND (reference sequence). V dropped 9 bases and J dropped 8 bases, with 16 bases sitting between them. The CDR3 has 12 amino acids.

This clonotype was seen at least ten times. The rearrangement links TRBV25-1 to TRBJ1-3, with unresolved D. The length of the CDR3 is 15 residues. The ends were cut back, 3 bases at V and 0 bases at J, with 9 bases in the middle. The germline V gene encodes CDR1 MGHDK and CDR2 SYGVNS. The CDR3 DNA is TGTGCCAGCAGTGACGTTTATAACTCTGGAAACACCATATATTTT. Translating gives CASSDVYNSGNTIYF.

The gene calls are TRBV2 and TRBJ1-4; D is undetermined. The germline V and J ends were trimmed by 8 bases and 5 bases, with 15 bases remaining between them. The CDR3 extends over 14 amino acids. From germline, CDR1 is SNHLY and CDR2 FYNNEI. The CDR3 is CASGSGPSNEKLFF. The CDR3 nucleotides read TGTGCCAGCGGATCCGGACCGTCAAATGAAAAACTGTTTTTT.